Listed below are T cell receptor beta chains from one sample, sequenced in a study of post-analysis software for immune sequencing data. TCRdb re-called the PCR reads with MiXCR, one entry per CDR3 protein. The profile shows a few hundred thousand distinct CDR3 sequences, roughly 38% of them singletons. The sample consisted of blood. The receptors shown here come from a girl aged 5 to 17 with multiple sclerosis. CDR3s include the opening cysteine and the closing phenylalanine or tryptophan. A D gene is named only where the DNA matches it firmly. Clone size is shown for a subset of rows, as once, few, many or a class of expanded clone.

TGCGCCAGCAGCCCGTCCATCGACAACTCCTACGAGCAGTACTTC,CASSPSIDNSYEQYF,-,TRBV5-1,-,TRBJ2-7
TGTGCCAGCAGCTTAAACAGGGGCTACGAGCAGTACTTC,CASSLNRGYEQYF,TRBD1,TRBV7-3,many,TRBJ2-7
TGTCAGGGGAGGTGGACTGAAGCTTTCTTT,CQGRWTEAFF,-,TRBV12-3/TRBV12-4,-,TRBJ1-1
TGTGCCAGCAGCTTACCGACAGAGCAGTTCTTC,CASSLPTEQFF,-,TRBV7-2,-,TRBJ2-1
TGTGCCAGCAGCCCTGGACAGGGCAGATCTGAGACCCAGTACTTC,CASSPGQGRSETQYF,TRBD1,TRBV7-3,-,TRBJ2-5
TGTGCCAGCTCACGCGCCCGGACTAGCGGGGCCTCTGGGGCCAACGTCCTGACTTTC,CASSRARTSGASGANVLTF,TRBD2,TRBV18,few,TRBJ2-6
TGTGCCAGCAGCGTAGTCCCAGGGGGCTATGGCTACACCTTC,CASSVVPGGYGYTF,TRBD1,TRBV9,few,TRBJ1-2
TGTGCCAGCAGAGGACAGGGGGCGGCTGGGGCCAACGTCCTGACTTTC,CASRGQGAAGANVLTF,TRBD1,TRBV11-1,few,TRBJ2-6
TGTGCCAGCAGTCCACCCCGGACAGGGGGCGGTAACAATGAGCAGTTCTTC,CASSPPRTGGGNNEQFF,TRBD1,TRBV12-3/TRBV12-4,few,TRBJ2-1
TGTGCCAGCAGCCCCTCTAGCGACACAGATACGCAGTATTTT,CASSPSSDTDTQYF,-,TRBV12-3/TRBV12-4,-,TRBJ2-3
TGTGCCAGCAGCCCCCCTACCCCGGGCAGGGAGGTGGCTGAAGCTTTCTTT,CASSPPTPGREVAEAFF,-,TRBV4-2,-,TRBJ1-1
TGTGTCAGCAGTTTAGGGAAGGATCAGCCCCAGCATTTT,CVSSLGKDQPQHF,-,TRBV27,once,TRBJ1-5
TGCGCCAGCAGCGCAACAGGGGGCGATGGCTACACCTTC,CASSATGGDGYTF,TRBD1,TRBV4-1,few,TRBJ1-2
TGTGCCAGCAAGGGCAGAACCGAGACTAGCACAGATACGCAGTATTTT,CASKGRTETSTDTQYF,-,TRBV12-3/TRBV12-4,many,TRBJ2-3
TGTGCCAGCACGCGGGGAGACTATGGCTACACCTTC,CASTRGDYGYTF,-,TRBV6-1,-,TRBJ1-2
TGTGCCAGCAGTTCAAAACAGGGGGCGGATGAAGCTTTCTTT,CASSSKQGADEAFF,TRBD1,TRBV12-3/TRBV12-4,-,TRBJ1-1
TGTGCCAGCAGCCCTACGGGACAGGGGTTTTATGGCTACACCTTC,CASSPTGQGFYGYTF,TRBD1,TRBV28,-,TRBJ1-2
TGTGCCAGCAGTGGGGGCTACAGTACTGAAGCTTTCTTT,CASSGGYSTEAFF,-,TRBV12-3/TRBV12-4,-,TRBJ1-1
TGTGCCAGCAGCTCGAGGACAGGGGGCTCTGGGGCCAACGTCCTGACTTTC,CASSSRTGGSGANVLTF,TRBD1,TRBV7-8,-,TRBJ2-6
TGCGCCAGCAGCCAAGATGGGCCAGAAGGGGGCTATGGCTACACCTTC,CASSQDGPEGGYGYTF,-,TRBV4-3,-,TRBJ1-2
TGTGCCAGCAGCATGAGGTCTCATTGGGGGGCAGGTTCTGGGGCCAACGTCCTGACTTTC,CASSMRSHWGAGSGANVLTF,-,TRBV5-5,many,TRBJ2-6
TGTGCCAGCAGCCTCCCCGGGACGGTCTATGGCTACACCTTC,CASSLPGTVYGYTF,-,TRBV5-6,few,TRBJ1-2
TGCAGTGCTGTACCCGGGAGGCATGGGCAGTTCTTC,CSAVPGRHGQFF,TRBD2,TRBV20-1,-,TRBJ2-1
TGTGCCAGCAGTTTCGGGGAGGGGAATGAAAAACTGTTTTTT,CASSFGEGNEKLFF,-,TRBV12-3/TRBV12-4,-,TRBJ1-4
TGTGCCAGCAGCCGGGGCCAAGTCGGAAACATTCAGTACTTC,CASSRGQVGNIQYF,-,TRBV7-2,-,TRBJ2-4
TGTGCCAGCAGTTTAGGAGGGGGGATTGGGGAGACCCAGTACTTC,CASSLGGGIGETQYF,-,TRBV27,few,TRBJ2-5
TGTGCCAGCTCACCCGGGACCACAGATACGCAGTATTTT,CASSPGTTDTQYF,-,TRBV18,-,TRBJ2-3
TGTGCCAGCAGTACGAGGAACCCGAGCTCCTACAATGAGCAGTTCTTC,CASSTRNPSSYNEQFF,-,TRBV12-3/TRBV12-4,once,TRBJ2-1
TGTGCCAGCAGCCTCATGGGGGGCGGAAATGAGCAGTTCTTC,CASSLMGGGNEQFF,-,TRBV7-6,few,TRBJ2-1
TGTGCCAGCAGTTGGAAGCGGGGGAGCACAGATACGCAGTATTTT,CASSWKRGSTDTQYF,TRBD2,TRBV27,-,TRBJ2-3
TGCAGTGCCCCGCCCCCGACAGGGTCCCAAGAGACCCAGTACTTC,CSAPPPTGSQETQYF,TRBD1,TRBV20-1,few,TRBJ2-5
TGCAGCGTTGATGGGGCTTGTGCTGAAGCTTTCTTT,CSVDGACAEAFF,-,TRBV29-1,-,TRBJ1-1
TGTGCCAGCAGTGGCCCACCGGGACAGGCACATCAGCCCCAGCATTTT,CASSGPPGQAHQPQHF,TRBD1,TRBV25-1,-,TRBJ1-5
TGCAGTGCTTCCGGGACGGGGTTCTACGAGCAGTACTTC,CSASGTGFYEQYF,-,TRBV20-1,few,TRBJ2-7
TGCGCCAGCAGCCAAGATTTCCAAGCGGGGTTGACAGATACGCAGTATTTT,CASSQDFQAGLTDTQYF,TRBD2,TRBV4-3,-,TRBJ2-3
TGCAGCGTCCTACTAACGGGACGGAGCTATGGCTACACCTTC,CSVLLTGRSYGYTF,-,TRBV29-1,-,TRBJ1-2
TGTGCCACAGTTAAGTGGGAATACGAGCAGTACTTC,CATVKWEYEQYF,-,TRBV7-9,-,TRBJ2-7
TGTGCCAGCAGCCAGTGGCTAGCGGGATCCTACGAGCAGTACTTC,CASSQWLAGSYEQYF,TRBD2,TRBV3-1,-,TRBJ2-7
TGCAGCGTTGAAATCTGGCCTTACTACGAGCAGTACTTC,CSVEIWPYYEQYF,-,TRBV29-1,few,TRBJ2-7
TGCGCCAGCAGCCAAGGGACAGGGAACGGTCCACCCCTCCACTTT,CASSQGTGNGPPLHF,TRBD1,TRBV4-1,few,TRBJ1-6
TGCGCCAGCAGCTCCCGGTGGCTAGACGCCTACAATGAGCAGTTCTTC,CASSSRWLDAYNEQFF,-,TRBV4-3,many,TRBJ2-1
TGCGCCAGCAGCCCTCCGACAGTCCAAGAGACCCAGTACTTC,CASSPPTVQETQYF,-,TRBV5-1,-,TRBJ2-5
TGTGCCATCAGTGAGGGGAGGGGGTCGGACTACGAGCAGTACTTC,CAISEGRGSDYEQYF,-,TRBV10-3,-,TRBJ2-7
TGTGCCAGCAGCTTAGTCCCCGTTAGGGGGGCCAACGTCCTGACTTTC,CASSLVPVRGANVLTF,-,TRBV11-2,-,TRBJ2-6
TGCGCCAGCAGCCAAGACATAGGGGGCATTCAGTACTTC,CASSQDIGGIQYF,-,TRBV4-3,few,TRBJ2-4
TGCAGTGCTCCAGATTCTTACGGCTACACCTTC,CSAPDSYGYTF,-,TRBV20-1,few,TRBJ1-2
TGTGCCAGCAGTTCTAGCGCCGAGCACCTGGAGCAGTACTTC,CASSSSAEHLEQYF,-,TRBV12-3/TRBV12-4,few,TRBJ2-7
TGTGCCAGCAGCAAACCGACAGGGCCCTATAATTCACCCCTCCACTTT,CASSKPTGPYNSPLHF,TRBD1,TRBV5-7,-,TRBJ1-6
TGTGCCAGCAGCTTAGCGCTGACCCCCTCAGAAGCTTTCTTT,CASSLALTPSEAFF,-,TRBV11-1,-,TRBJ1-1
TGCGCCAGCAGCCAAGATACGGCGGGGAGCTCCTACGAGCAGTACTTC,CASSQDTAGSSYEQYF,-,TRBV4-3,-,TRBJ2-7
TGTGCCAGCGCGACGGGACGGGGGGACAGCGAGCAGTACTTC,CASATGRGDSEQYF,-,TRBV12-3/TRBV12-4,-,TRBJ2-7